Below are 13 T cell receptor beta chains sequenced from a single sample in a study of immune characteristics of hereditary and idiopathic chronic pancreatitis. Clones were sequenced by immunoSEQ multiplex PCR, and TCRdb holds only the in-frame ones, with some missing. This sample has over 12,000 clones, with 73% found just once. Chronic pancreatitis tissue was collected during total pancreatectomy with islet autotransplantation. The sequenced sample was pancreas tissue with hereditary chronic pancreatitis. These receptors were collected from a human donor with chronic pancreatitis.

The chain carries TRBV3-1 (or the pseudogene TRBV3-2) and TRBJ2-7; D gene uncertain. Germline V gene lookup returns CDR1 LGHDT and CDR2 YNNKEL (reference sequence). The V and J ends lost 5 bases and 6 bases respectively, with 11 bases between them. The CDR3 covers 12 residues. The CDR3 DNA sequence: TGTGCCAGCAGCTTCAGAGATCGCGAGCAGTACTTC. It specifies CASSFRDREQYF.

The chain couples TRBV6-6 to TRBJ1-2; a weak D match, TRBD1 (5 bases). The CDR3 spans 13 residues. Germline loops: CDR1 MNHNY, CDR2 SVGAGI (reference sequence). The germline V and J ends were trimmed by 5 bases and 4 bases, with 11 bases remaining between them. Here the CDR3 reads CASSPGGVYGYTF. The CDR3 bases are TGTGCCAGCAGTCCCGGGGGGGTCTATGGCTACACCTTC.

J is TRBJ1-2 and V is TRBV5-4; D ambiguous. The V end lost 5 bases, the J end lost 4 bases, and 12 bases lay between the germline ends. This CDR3 comprises 13 residues. The germline V gene has CDR1 SGHNT and CDR2 YYREEE (reference sequence). The CDR3 nucleotides read TGTGCCAGCAGTGCGGACGGTGGCTATGGCTACACCTTC. Residues: CASSADGGYGYTF.

The V gene is TRBV28, the J gene TRBJ2-5; D is unclear. This CDR3 is built from 14 residues. Germline lookup yields CDR1 MDHEN and CDR2 SYDVKM. The V gene lost 6 bases and the J gene lost 1 base, with 12 bases spanning the gap. CDR3 protein: CASRTEMTQETQYF. The CDR3 DNA reads as TGTGCCAGCAGGACGGAAATGACCCAAGAGACCCAGTACTTC.

This chain connects TRBV9 to TRBJ1-5; D ambiguous. The length of the CDR3 is 13 residues. With 3 bases removed from V and 9 bases from J, the gap between germline ends came to 13 bases. Germline loops: CDR1 SGDLS, CDR2 YYNGEE. CDR3 DNA sequence: TGTGCCAGCAGCGCCGATATGGGAAGGCCCCAGCATTTT. Residues: CASSADMGRPQHF.

V is TRBV6-1 and J is TRBJ2-7, with 11 bases aligning to TRBD2. The V segment lost 2 bases and the J segment 2 bases; nucleotides outside the gene matches: 5. Germline CDR1 MNHNS, CDR2 SASEGT. This CDR3 contains 16 residues. CDR3 loop: CASSERGLAVPYEQYF. DNA for the CDR3: TGTGCCAGCAGTGAACGGGGACTAGCGGTGCCCTACGAGCAGTACTTC.

This chain links TRBV7-3 with TRBJ1-1; unclear D gene. Germline-derived CDR1 and CDR2 are SGHTA and FQGTGA. This CDR3 has 13 amino acids. Trimming removed 3 bases at V and 1 base at J, with 6 bases between. This chain's CDR3 is CASSFSGNTEAFF. CDR3 in DNA: TGTGCCAGCAGCTTTAGTGGGAACACTGAAGCTTTCTTT. Full variable domain (missing parts from reference TRBV7-3 and TRBJ1-1): GAGVSQTPSNKVTEKGKYVELRCDPISGHTALYWYRQSLGQGPEFLIYFQGTGAADDSGLPNDRFFAVRPEGSVSTLKIQRTERGDSAVYLCASSFSGNTEAFFGQGTRLTVV.

The V gene is TRBV11-3, the J gene TRBJ2-1; TRBD2 agrees at 13 bases. Per the germline V gene, CDR1 is SGHNT and CDR2 is YENEEA. The trim removed 0 bases at V and 6 bases at J, leaving 5 bases unmatched. CDR3 size: 17 residues. DNA for the CDR3: TGTGCCAGCAGCTTAGATCCAAGGACTAGCGGGAGCAATGAGCAGTTCTTC. Its protein is CASSLDPRTSGSNEQFF.

V usage is TRBV9 and J usage is TRBJ2-1, with a weak D call TRBD2 (6 bases). V was clipped by 0 bases and J by 8 bases, with 12 bases between them. The CDR3 totals 14 residues. CDR1 is SGDLS, CDR2 YYNGEE, per germline. CDR3 coding DNA: TGTGCCAGCAGCGTAGGTCGGGAGAGCGATGAGCAGTTCTTC. Translation gives CASSVGRESDEQFF. The full variable domain, completed using reference TRBV9 and TRBJ2-1, is DSGVTQTPKHLITATGQRVTLRCSPRSGDLSVYWYQQSLDQGLQFLIQYYNGEERAKGNILERFSAQQFPDLHSELNLSSLELGDSALYFCASSVGRESDEQFFGPGTRLTVL.

This clone was found a few times. The genes are TRBV6-4 and TRBJ2-2; a possible D gene is TRBD1 (5 bases). Deletions cut 0 bases from V and 0 bases from J, with 5 bases between. Germline loops: CDR1 MRHNA, CDR2 SNTAGT. The CDR3 spans 15 residues. The CDR3 sequence is CASSDSDTNTGELFF. The CDR3 nucleotides read TGTGCCAGCAGTGACTCGGACACGAACACCGGGGAGCTGTTTTTT.

The table lists this clone with a few counts. The chain combines TRBV5-1 with TRBJ2-5; D is uncertain. V dropped 0 bases and J dropped 3 bases, with 0 bases sitting between them. Germline CDR1 reads SGHRS; CDR2 reads YFSETQ. The length of the CDR3 is 11 residues. The CDR3 reads CASSLEETQYF. The CDR3 DNA reads TGCGCCAGCAGCTTGGAAGAGACCCAGTACTTC. Together with reference TRBV5-1 and TRBJ2-5, the CDR3 gives the full variable domain: KAGVTQTPRYLIKTRGQQVTLSCSPISGHRSVSWYQQTPGQGLQFLFEYFSETQRNKGNFPGRFSGRQFSNSRSEMNVSTLELGDSALYLCASSLEETQYFGPGTRLLVL.

V and J are TRBV4-1 and TRBJ2-1, with 11 bases matching TRBD2. The CDR3 runs to 19 residues. The germline V gene encodes CDR1 MGHRA and CDR2 YSYEKL. Losses at the gene ends were 4 bases for V and 1 base for J; bases not matched to a gene: 12. The CDR3 spells CASSRKTSGTLGSYNEQFF. CDR3 DNA sequence: TGCGCCAGCAGCCGCAAGACTAGCGGGACGTTGGGGTCCTACAATGAGCAGTTCTTC.

This clone has just a few counts. This chain joins TRBV7-2 and TRBJ1-1; TRBD1 matches 7 bases. The CDR3 consists of 13 residues. The V gene's germline CDR1 is SGHTA and CDR2 FQGNSA. V lost 1 base and J lost 5; bases outside the gene matches: 1. CDR3 nucleotides: TGTGCCAGCAGCTTAGACAGGGGAACTGAAGCTTTCTTT. Its translation: CASSLDRGTEAFF.